The 5 T cell receptor beta chains in this list originate from one sample, sequenced in a study of cytotoxic CD8 clonotypes in ibrutinib-treated CLL. The table came from immunoSEQ multiplex PCR; TCRdb's copy has only in-frame clones and leaves some out. The sample lists 130,000 or so clones; 75% to 90% were seen once. The material sequenced was PBMCs, taken after 24 months of ibrutinib treatment. The origin of the receptors is a human donor with chronic lymphocytic leukemia.

The rearrangement links TRBV10-3 to TRBJ2-2; 7 nucleotides match TRBD2. The CDR3 contains 16 residues. V dropped 2 bases and J dropped 3; count of bases not matched to a gene: 6. The germline V gene encodes CDR1 ENHRY and CDR2 SYGVKD. As DNA, the CDR3 is TGTGCCATCAGTGAGGGGGAGGGAGTAGACACCGGGGAGCTGTTTTTT. Translating it yields CAISEGEGVDTGELFF.

The chain employs TRBV7-2 and TRBJ2-7, with TRBD1 matching over 9 bases. V lost 2 bases to trimming and J lost 6 bases; unmatched junction nucleotides: 5. The CDR3 length is 14 residues. In germline, CDR1 is SGHTA, CDR2 FQGNSA. The CDR3 DNA is TGTGCCAGCAGCTTAAACAGGGGGCGAGGCGAGCAGTACTTC. Translated, it gives CASSLNRGRGEQYF.

This chain uses TRBV5-3 with TRBJ1-2, with TRBD1 matching over 9 bases. TRBV5-3 is an open reading frame whose function is uncertain. The CDR3 is 14 residues long. Trimming took 6 bases from V and 3 from J; bases not matched to a gene: 6. This chain's CDR3 is CARTVRTGDYGYTF. The CDR3 DNA follows: TGTGCCAGAACCGTCAGGACAGGGGACTATGGCTACACCTTC.

This CDR3 reads CASSGGAEPTNGYTF. The CDR3 DNA is TGTGCCAGCAGTGGGGGCGCAGAGCCTACAAATGGCTACACCTTC. V and J are TRBV6-4 and TRBJ1-2; maybe TRBD1 (5 bases). The V gene's germline CDR1 is MRHNA and CDR2 SNTAGT. Trimming took 4 bases from V and 6 from J, leaving 18 bases between them. There are 15 residues in the CDR3.

The chain has TRBV5-1 and TRBJ2-6; D ambiguous. CDR1 is SGHRS, CDR2 YFSETQ, per germline. The CDR3 spans 14 residues. Trimming took 5 bases from V and 4 from J, leaving 10 bases between them. CDR3: CASRPVSGANVLTF. CDR3 coding DNA: TGCGCCAGCAGGCCAGTCTCCGGGGCCAACGTCCTGACTTTC.